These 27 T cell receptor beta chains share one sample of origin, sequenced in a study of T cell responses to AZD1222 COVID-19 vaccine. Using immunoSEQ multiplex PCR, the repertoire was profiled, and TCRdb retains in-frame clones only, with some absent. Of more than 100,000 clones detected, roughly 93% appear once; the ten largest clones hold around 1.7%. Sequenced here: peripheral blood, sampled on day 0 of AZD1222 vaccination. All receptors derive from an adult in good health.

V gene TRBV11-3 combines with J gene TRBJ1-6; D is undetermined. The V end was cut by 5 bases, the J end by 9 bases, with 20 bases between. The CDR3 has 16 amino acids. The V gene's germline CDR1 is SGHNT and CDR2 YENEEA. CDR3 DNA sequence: TGTGCCAGCAGCCTCTTCTCCCGACCGAGGAGTTCACCCCTCCACTTT. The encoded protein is CASSLFSRPRSSPLHF. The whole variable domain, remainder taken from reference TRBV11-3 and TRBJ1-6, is EAGVVQSPRYKIIEKKQPVAFWCNPISGHNTLYWYLQNLGQGPELLIRYENEEAVDDSQLPKDRFSAERLKGVDSTLKIQPAELGDSAVYLCASSLFSRPRSSPLHFGNGTRLTVT.

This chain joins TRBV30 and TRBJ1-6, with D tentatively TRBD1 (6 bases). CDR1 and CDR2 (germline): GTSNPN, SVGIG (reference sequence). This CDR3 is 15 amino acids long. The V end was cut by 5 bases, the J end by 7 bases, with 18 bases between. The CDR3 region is CAWGGPGPINSPLHF. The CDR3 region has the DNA TGTGCCTGGGGGGGGCCAGGTCCAATAAATTCACCCCTCCACTTT.

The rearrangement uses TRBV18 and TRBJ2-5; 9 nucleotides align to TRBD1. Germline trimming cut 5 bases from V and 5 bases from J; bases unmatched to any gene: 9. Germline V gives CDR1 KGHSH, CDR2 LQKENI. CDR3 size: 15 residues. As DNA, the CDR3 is TGTGCCAGCTCATTCATCCGGGACAGGGAGGAGACCCAGTACTTC. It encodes CASSFIRDREETQYF. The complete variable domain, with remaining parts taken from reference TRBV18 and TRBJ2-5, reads NAGVMQNPRHLVRRRGQEARLRCSPMKGHSHVYWYRQLPEEGLKFMVYLQKENIIDESGMPKERFSAEFPKEGPSILRIQQVVRGDSAAYFCASSFIRDREETQYFGPGTRLLVL.

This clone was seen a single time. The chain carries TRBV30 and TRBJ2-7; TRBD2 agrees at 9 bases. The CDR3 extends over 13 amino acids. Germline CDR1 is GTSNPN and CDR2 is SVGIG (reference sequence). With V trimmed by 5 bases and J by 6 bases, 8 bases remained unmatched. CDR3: CAWDRGGALEQYF. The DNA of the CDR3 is TGTGCCTGGGATCGCGGGGGGGCCCTCGAGCAGTACTTC.

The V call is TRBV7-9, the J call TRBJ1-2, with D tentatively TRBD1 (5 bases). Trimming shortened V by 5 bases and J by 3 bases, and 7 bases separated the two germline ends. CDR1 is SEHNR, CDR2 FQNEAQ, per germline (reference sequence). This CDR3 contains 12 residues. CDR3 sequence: CASSSRDYGYTF. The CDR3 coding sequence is TGTGCCAGCAGCAGCAGGGACTATGGCTACACCTTC.

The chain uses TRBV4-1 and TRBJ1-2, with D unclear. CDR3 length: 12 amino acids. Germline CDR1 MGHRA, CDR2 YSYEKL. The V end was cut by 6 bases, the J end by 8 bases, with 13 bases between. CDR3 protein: CASRTTGGGYTF. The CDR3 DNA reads TGCGCCAGCAGAACAACGGGCGGCGGCTACACCTTC.

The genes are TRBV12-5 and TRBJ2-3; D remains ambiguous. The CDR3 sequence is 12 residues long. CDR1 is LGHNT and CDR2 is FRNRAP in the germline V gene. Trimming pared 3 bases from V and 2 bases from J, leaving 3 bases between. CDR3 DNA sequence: TGTGCTAGTGGTTTATCCACAGATACGCAGTATTTT. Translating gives CASGLSTDTQYF.

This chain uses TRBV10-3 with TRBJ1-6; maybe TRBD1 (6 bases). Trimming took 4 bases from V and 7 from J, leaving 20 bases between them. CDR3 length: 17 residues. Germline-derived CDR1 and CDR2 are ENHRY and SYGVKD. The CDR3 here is CAISVGAGALRNSPLHF. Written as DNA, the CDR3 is TGTGCCATCAGTGTCGGGGCAGGGGCCCTGAGAAATTCACCCCTCCACTTT.

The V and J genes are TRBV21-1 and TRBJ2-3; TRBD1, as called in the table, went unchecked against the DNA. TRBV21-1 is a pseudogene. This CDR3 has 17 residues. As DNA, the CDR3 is TGTGCCAGCAGCGCGCGCATAGGACAGGATAACACAGATACGCAGTATTTT. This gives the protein CASSARIGQDNTDTQYF.

The CDR3 here is CASSQAGGVGNQPQHF. The DNA for the CDR3 is TGTGCCAGCAGCCAAGCGGGGGGAGTTGGCAATCAGCCCCAGCATTTT. The chain links TRBV3-1 (or the pseudogene TRBV3-2) to TRBJ1-5, with D possibly being TRBD1 (5 bases). The CDR3 length is 16 residues. Germline V lookup: CDR1 LGHDT, CDR2 YNNKEL (reference sequence). V lost 1 base, J lost 2 bases, and 12 bases lay in between.

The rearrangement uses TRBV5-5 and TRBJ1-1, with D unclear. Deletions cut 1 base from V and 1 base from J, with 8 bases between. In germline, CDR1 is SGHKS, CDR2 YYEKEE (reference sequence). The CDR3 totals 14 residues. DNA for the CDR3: TGTGCCAGCAGCTTGACGGACCAGAACACTGAAGCTTTCTTT. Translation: CASSLTDQNTEAFF. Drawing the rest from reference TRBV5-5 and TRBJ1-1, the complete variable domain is DAGVTQSPTHLIKTRGQQVTLRCSPISGHKSVSWYQQVLGQGPQFIFQYYEKEERGRGNFPDRFSARQFPNYSSELNVNALLLGDSALYLCASSLTDQNTEAFFGQGTRLTVV.

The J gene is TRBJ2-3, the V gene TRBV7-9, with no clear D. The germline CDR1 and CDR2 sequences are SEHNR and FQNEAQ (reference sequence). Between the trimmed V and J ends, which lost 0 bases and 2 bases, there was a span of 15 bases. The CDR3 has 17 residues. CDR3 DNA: TGTGCCAGCAGCTTAGCGGTAACGGTGAAAAACACAGATACGCAGTATTTT. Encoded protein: CASSLAVTVKNTDTQYF.

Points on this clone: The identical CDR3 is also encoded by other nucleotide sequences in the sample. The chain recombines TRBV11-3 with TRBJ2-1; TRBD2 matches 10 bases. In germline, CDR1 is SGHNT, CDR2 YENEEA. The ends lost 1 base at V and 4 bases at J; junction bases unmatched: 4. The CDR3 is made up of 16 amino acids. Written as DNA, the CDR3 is TGTGCCAGCAGCTTAGGGGCTAGCGGGAGTTACAATGAGCAGTTCTTC. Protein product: CASSLGASGSYNEQFF.

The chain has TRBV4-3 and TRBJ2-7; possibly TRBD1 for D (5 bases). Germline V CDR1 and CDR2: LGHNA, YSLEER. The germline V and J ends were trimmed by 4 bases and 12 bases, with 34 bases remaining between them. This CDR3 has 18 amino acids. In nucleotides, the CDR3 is TGCGCCAGCAGCCGCCATGGCGTGGAAAGCAGGACAAAATCAAGGTTGTACGTC. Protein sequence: CASSRHGVESRTKSRLYV.

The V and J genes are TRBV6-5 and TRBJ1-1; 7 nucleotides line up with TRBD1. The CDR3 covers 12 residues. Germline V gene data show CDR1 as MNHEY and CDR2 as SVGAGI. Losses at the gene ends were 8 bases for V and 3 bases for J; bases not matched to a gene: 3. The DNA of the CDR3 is TGTGCCAGCCAGGGGGAGGACACTGAAGCTTTCTTT. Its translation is CASQGEDTEAFF.

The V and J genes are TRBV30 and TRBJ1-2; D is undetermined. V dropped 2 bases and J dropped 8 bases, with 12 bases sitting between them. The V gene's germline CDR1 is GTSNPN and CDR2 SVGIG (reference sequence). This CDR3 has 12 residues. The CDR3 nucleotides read TGTGCCTGGAGTCTTTCGGGATACGGCTACACCTTC. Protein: CAWSLSGYGYTF. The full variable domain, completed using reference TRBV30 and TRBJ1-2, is SQTIHQWPATLVQPVGSPLSLECTVEGTSNPNLYWYRQAAGRGLQLLFYSVGIGQISSEVPQNLSASRPQDRQFILSSKKLLLSDSGFYLCAWSLSGYGYTFGSGTRLTVV.

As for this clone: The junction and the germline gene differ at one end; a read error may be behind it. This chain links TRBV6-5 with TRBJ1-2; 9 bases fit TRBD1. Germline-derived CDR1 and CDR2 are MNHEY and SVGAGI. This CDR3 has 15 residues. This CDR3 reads CASSDSTGGAYGYTF. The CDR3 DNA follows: TGTGCCAGCAGTGACTCAACAGGGGGCGCGTATGGCTACACCTTC.

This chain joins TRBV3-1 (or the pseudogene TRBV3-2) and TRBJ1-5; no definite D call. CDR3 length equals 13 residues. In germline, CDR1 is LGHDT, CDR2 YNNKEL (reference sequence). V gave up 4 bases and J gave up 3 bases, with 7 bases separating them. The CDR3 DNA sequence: TGTGCCAGCAGCCCGAGCCTCAATCAGCCCCAGCATTTT. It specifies CASSPSLNQPQHF.

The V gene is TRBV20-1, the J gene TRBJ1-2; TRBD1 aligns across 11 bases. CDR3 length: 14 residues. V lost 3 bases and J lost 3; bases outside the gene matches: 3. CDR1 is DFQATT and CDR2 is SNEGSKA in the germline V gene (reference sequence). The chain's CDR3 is CSASKGQGDYGYTF. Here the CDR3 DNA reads TGCAGTGCTAGTAAGGGACAGGGGGACTATGGCTACACCTTC.

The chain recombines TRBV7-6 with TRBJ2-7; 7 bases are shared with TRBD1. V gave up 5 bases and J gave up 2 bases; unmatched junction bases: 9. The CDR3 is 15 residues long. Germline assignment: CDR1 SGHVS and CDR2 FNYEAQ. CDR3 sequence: CASSPTTGLPYEQYF. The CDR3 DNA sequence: TGTGCCAGCAGCCCTACGACAGGGCTTCCCTACGAGCAGTACTTC.

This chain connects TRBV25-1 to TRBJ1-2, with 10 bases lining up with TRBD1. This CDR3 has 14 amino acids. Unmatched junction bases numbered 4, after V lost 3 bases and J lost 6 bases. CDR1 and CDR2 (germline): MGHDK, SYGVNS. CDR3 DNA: TGTGCCAGCAGTGAGACAGGGGGCATCGATGGCTACACCTTC. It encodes CASSETGGIDGYTF.

CDR3 protein: CASSDEYSNQPQHF. The CDR3, as DNA: TGTGCCAGCAGTGACGAGTATAGCAATCAGCCCCAGCATTTT. The V and J genes are TRBV6-1 and TRBJ1-5, with unresolved D. Trimming stripped 3 bases from V and 0 bases from J, with 6 bases between. The CDR3 spans 14 residues. Per the germline V gene, CDR1 is MNHNS and CDR2 is SASEGT.

The CDR3 loop reads CARSDIGQAFF. The CDR3 bases are TGTGCCAGAAGTGACATCGGGCAGGCTTTCTTT. The chain employs TRBV5-3 and TRBJ1-1, with no clear D. TRBV5-3 is sorted into the ORF group, with uncertain function. Between the trimmed V and J ends, which lost 5 bases and 11 bases, there was a span of 13 bases. CDR3 length: 11 amino acids.

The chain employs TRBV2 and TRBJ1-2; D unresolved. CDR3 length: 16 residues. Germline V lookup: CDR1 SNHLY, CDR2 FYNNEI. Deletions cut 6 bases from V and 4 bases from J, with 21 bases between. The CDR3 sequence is CASRPGSSSGSYGYTF. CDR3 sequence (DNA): TGTGCCAGCAGGCCGGGCTCATCGTCCGGGAGCTATGGCTACACCTTC.

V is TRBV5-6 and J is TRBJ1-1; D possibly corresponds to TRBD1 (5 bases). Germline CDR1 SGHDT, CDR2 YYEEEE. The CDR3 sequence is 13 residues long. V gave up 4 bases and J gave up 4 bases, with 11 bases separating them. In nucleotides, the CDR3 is TGTGCCAGCAGCCGGCGGGGGGGCACTGAAGCTTTCTTT. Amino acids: CASSRRGGTEAFF. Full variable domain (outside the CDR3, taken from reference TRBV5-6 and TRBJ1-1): DAGVTQSPTHLIKTRGQQVTLRCSPKSGHDTVSWYQQALGQGPQFIFQYYEEEERQRGNFPDRFSGHQFPNYSSELNVNALLLGDSALYLCASSRRGGTEAFFGQGTRLTVV.

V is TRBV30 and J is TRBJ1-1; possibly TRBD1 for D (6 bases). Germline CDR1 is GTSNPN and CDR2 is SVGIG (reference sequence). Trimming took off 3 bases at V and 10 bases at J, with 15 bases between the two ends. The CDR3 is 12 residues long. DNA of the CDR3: TGTGCCTGGAGGCCTGGGGGCGGGGCAGCTTTCTTT. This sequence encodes CAWRPGGGAAFF.

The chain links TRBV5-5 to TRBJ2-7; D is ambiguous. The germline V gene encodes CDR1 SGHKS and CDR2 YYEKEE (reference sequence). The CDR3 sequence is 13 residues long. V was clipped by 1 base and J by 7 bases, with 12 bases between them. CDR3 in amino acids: CASSLTVLWEQYV. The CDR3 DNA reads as TGTGCCAGCAGCTTGACAGTCTTGTGGGAGCAGTACGTC.